A single T cell receptor beta chain is shown here with its context. Antigen: not known. Relative to the germline gene, one junction end is altered; a read error may explain this. The CDR3 loop spans 11 amino acids. Germline V CDR1 and CDR2: GTSNPN, SVGIG (reference sequence). MiXCR, applied by TCRdb to the reads, yields one record per CDR3 protein. The sample comprises over 9,000 distinct CDR3 sequences, 20% to 30% of which are singletons, and roughly 8.3% rests with the top ten. This sample is part of a study of liver allograft versus peripheral blood T cells. In the study overall: In transplanted livers, T cell receptor repertoires were compared with those found in the recipients' peripheral blood.

Study-wide findings and caveats: Liver allograft and peripheral blood T cell receptor repertoires reportedly differed.

The chain recombines TRBV30 with TRBJ1-1; a possible D gene is TRBD1 (5 bases). This sequence originates from a human patient who had a liver transplant. Some of the T cells might come from the graft donor. The CDR3 region is CARSWQGEAFF. The CDR3 region has the DNA TGTGCCCGGAGCTGGCAGGGTGAAGCTTTCTTT.